Listed here are 19 T cell receptor beta chains from one sample, sequenced in a study of T-cell memory formation after mild COVID-19. TCRdb re-analysed the 5' RACE reads in MiXCR, keeping a single row per CDR3 protein. The data contain 180,000 or so distinct CDR3 sequences, roughly 17% of them singletons. The specimen sequenced was PBMCs or a T cell subset sorted from them (not recorded which). The receptors originated from an adult woman who had mild COVID-19 (a few samples of this study predate the infection). Cell type and time point are not known.

This clonotype occurred a few times. The chain uses TRBV12-3 or TRBV12-4 and TRBJ2-5; perhaps TRBD1 as D (6 bases). The length of the CDR3 is 15 residues. Deletions cut 0 bases from V and 2 bases from J, with 10 bases between. CDR3 coding DNA: TGTGCCAGCAGTTTAGCGGGACACCAACAAGAGACCCAGTACTTC. As protein: CASSLAGHQQETQYF.

The V gene is TRBV7-9, the J gene TRBJ1-2; possibly TRBD1 for D (6 bases). V was clipped by 5 bases and J by 10 bases, with 20 bases between them. This CDR3 has 14 amino acids. Germline lookup yields CDR1 SEHNR and CDR2 FQNEAQ (reference sequence). The CDR3 spells CASSPRGTIRSYTF. Written as DNA, the CDR3 is TGTGCCAGCAGCCCAAGGGGGACAATTCGGTCCTACACCTTC.

This chain links TRBV5-1 with TRBJ2-2; tentatively, D is TRBD1 (6 bases). The ends were cut back, 0 bases at V and 6 bases at J, with 9 bases in the middle. The CDR3 loop spans 14 amino acids. Germline CDR1 reads SGHRS; CDR2 reads YFSETQ. This CDR3 reads CASSLARQAGELFF. DNA for the CDR3: TGCGCCAGCAGCTTGGCCAGACAGGCCGGGGAGCTGTTTTTT.

A few counts support this clonotype. The rearrangement uses TRBV10-2 and TRBJ1-3; the D gene is possibly TRBD1 (6 bases). Germline CDR1 reads WSHSY; CDR2 reads SAAADI. This CDR3 region has 13 residues. The V and J ends lost 3 bases and 3 bases respectively, with 6 bases between them. The CDR3 loop reads CASSDRGGNTIYF. The DNA for the CDR3 is TGCGCCAGCAGTGACAGGGGTGGAAACACCATATATTTT.

In its sample, this clonotype was seen a few times. The V gene is TRBV5-5, the J gene TRBJ1-2; possibly TRBD1 for D (5 bases). Trimming removed 4 bases from V and 8 bases from J, with 21 bases in between. This CDR3 is built from 15 residues. In germline, CDR1 is SGHKS, CDR2 YYEKEE (reference sequence). The CDR3 nucleotides are TGTGCCAGCAGCCCCGCCGGGACCCCATCTCAAGGCTACACCTTC. This codes for CASSPAGTPSQGYTF.

The chain combines TRBV5-1 with TRBJ2-1, with 10 nucleotides matching TRBD2. This CDR3 is built from 16 residues. J was trimmed by 5 bases and V by 3 bases; bases with no gene match: 8. Germline assignment: CDR1 SGHRS and CDR2 YFSETQ. DNA of the CDR3: TGCGCCAGCAGCTCACAAGCGGGGGGGCTAAACAATGAGCAGTTCTTC. Amino acids: CASSSQAGGLNNEQFF.

In this sample, this clonotype turned up a few times. This sequence joins TRBV14 and TRBJ2-3; 9 nucleotides align to TRBD2. The CDR3 runs to 16 residues. In germline, CDR1 is SGHDN, CDR2 FVKESK. V dropped 1 base and J dropped 6; count of bases not matched to a gene: 8. CDR3 DNA sequence: TGTGCCAGCAGCCAAGTTGGCGGGAGGGCCTCCGATACGCAGTATTTT. Protein sequence: CASSQVGGRASDTQYF.

The J gene is TRBJ2-2, the V gene TRBV7-9, with D uncertain. Trimming stripped 7 bases from V and 6 bases from J, with 15 bases between. The CDR3 has 14 residues. In germline, CDR1 is SEHNR, CDR2 FQNEAQ (reference sequence). The CDR3 sequence is CASNRLVEAGELFF. CDR3 in DNA: TGTGCCAGCAACCGTCTGGTTGAGGCCGGGGAGCTGTTTTTT. The variable domain in full, completed from reference TRBV7-9 and TRBJ2-2, reads DTGVSQNPRHKITKRGQNVTFRCDPISEHNRLYWYRQTLGQGPEFLTYFQNEAQLEKSRLLSDRFSAERPKGSFSTLEIQRTEQGDSAMYLCASNRLVEAGELFFGEGSRLTVL.

This chain connects TRBV30 to TRBJ2-3; TRBD1 aligns across 7 bases. V was clipped by 1 base and J by 3 bases; unmatched bases: 4. Germline CDR1 is GTSNPN and CDR2 is SVGIG (reference sequence). The CDR3 length is 14 residues. The CDR3 loop is CAWSAGQKTDTQYF. The CDR3 DNA reads as TGTGCCTGGAGTGCGGGACAGAAAACAGATACGCAGTATTTT.

There are a few counts of this clonotype. The CDR3 DNA is TGTGCCTGGAGTGTATGGGCAGGTAGCCAGTATTTT. It encodes CAWSVWAGSQYF. The gene calls are TRBV30 and TRBJ2-3; no firm D call. Trimming took off 0 bases at V and 12 bases at J, with 13 bases between the two ends. The CDR3 loop spans 12 amino acids. The germline V gene has CDR1 GTSNPN and CDR2 SVGIG (reference sequence).

This chain uses TRBV20-1 with TRBJ1-1, with D unclear. This CDR3 comprises 14 residues. V dropped 6 bases and J dropped 1 base, with 15 bases sitting between them. Germline V CDR1 and CDR2: DFQATT, SNEGSKA (reference sequence). CDR3 residues: CSAHPVGKNTEAFF. The DNA for the CDR3 is TGCAGTGCCCACCCGGTGGGGAAGAACACTGAAGCTTTCTTT.

This clonotype was counted between two and nine times. The chain combines TRBV18 with TRBJ1-3; D call uncertain. The V gene lost 9 bases and the J gene lost 2 bases, with 5 bases spanning the gap. Germline V gene data show CDR1 as KGHSH and CDR2 as LQKENI. The CDR3 spans 11 residues. CDR3 sequence reads: CASSPGNTIYF. CDR3 DNA sequence: TGTGCCAGTTCCCCTGGAAACACCATATATTTT.

This chain's CDR3 is CATSRVGTGAYEQYF. In DNA, the CDR3 is TGTGCCACCAGCAGAGTGGGGACAGGGGCCTACGAGCAGTACTTC. The J gene is TRBJ2-7, the V gene TRBV15, with 10 bases lining up with TRBD1. The CDR3 consists of 15 residues. V shed 1 base, J shed 2 bases, and the junction held 2 bases outside the gene matches. Germline values: CDR1 LNHNV, CDR2 YYDKDF (reference sequence).

The V gene is TRBV6-2 or TRBV6-3, the J gene TRBJ1-2; D remains ambiguous. Germline CDR1 MNHEY, CDR2 SVGEGT. V lost 2 bases, J lost 0 bases, and 10 bases lay in between. The CDR3 sequence is 15 residues long. Here the CDR3 DNA reads TGTGCCAGCAGTTACGCAGTGTGGGCTAACTATGGCTACACCTTC. Amino acid sequence: CASSYAVWANYGYTF.

This clonotype was counted a few times. This sequence joins TRBV12-3 or TRBV12-4 and TRBJ1-1, with D possibly being TRBD1 (5 bases). This CDR3 has 14 amino acids. Trimming shortened V by 7 bases and J by 0 bases, and 12 bases separated the two germline ends. The CDR3 sequence: CASTAGQLNTEAFF. CDR3 bases: TGTGCCAGCACCGCGGGGCAGCTGAACACTGAAGCTTTCTTT.

The table lists this clonotype with a few counts. This chain connects TRBV5-1 to TRBJ1-1, with a tentative D call TRBD1 (5 bases). Trimming pared 0 bases from V and 5 bases from J, leaving 14 bases between. The CDR3 is 15 amino acids. CDR1 SGHRS and CDR2 YFSETQ come from the germline V gene. The CDR3 DNA reads as TGCGCCAGCAGCTTGGCCACCAGGGCTATGACTGAAGCTTTCTTT. As protein: CASSLATRAMTEAFF.

The chain joins TRBV5-4 to TRBJ2-5, with D perhaps TRBD1 (5 bases). The germline V and J ends were trimmed by 1 base and 4 bases, with 5 bases remaining between them. Germline V gene data show CDR1 as SGHNT and CDR2 as YYREEE (reference sequence). The CDR3 is made up of 12 amino acids. The CDR3 bases are TGTGCCAGCAGCTTGCAGGGAGAGACCCAGTACTTC. It codes for CASSLQGETQYF.

This chain connects TRBV19 to TRBJ1-1; D uncertain. Germline CDR1 and CDR2: LNHDA and SQIVND (reference sequence). The CDR3 length is 15 residues. Between the trimmed V and J ends, which lost 6 bases and 0 bases, there was a span of 14 bases. The CDR3 nucleotides are TGTGCCAGTAGCCACCCCGGGGAAGTGAACACTGAAGCTTTCTTT. The encoded protein is CASSHPGEVNTEAFF.

This clonotype has a handful of counts. At one end the junction does not follow the germline gene, possibly because of a read error. The rearrangement joins TRBV18 to TRBJ1-2; D not resolved. This CDR3 has 13 amino acids. CDR1 and CDR2 from the germline V gene are KGHSH and LQKENI. CDR3 sequence reads: CASSPETALWLVF. For the CDR3, the DNA is TGTGCCAGCTCACCAGAGACTGCGCTATGGCTGGTCTTC.